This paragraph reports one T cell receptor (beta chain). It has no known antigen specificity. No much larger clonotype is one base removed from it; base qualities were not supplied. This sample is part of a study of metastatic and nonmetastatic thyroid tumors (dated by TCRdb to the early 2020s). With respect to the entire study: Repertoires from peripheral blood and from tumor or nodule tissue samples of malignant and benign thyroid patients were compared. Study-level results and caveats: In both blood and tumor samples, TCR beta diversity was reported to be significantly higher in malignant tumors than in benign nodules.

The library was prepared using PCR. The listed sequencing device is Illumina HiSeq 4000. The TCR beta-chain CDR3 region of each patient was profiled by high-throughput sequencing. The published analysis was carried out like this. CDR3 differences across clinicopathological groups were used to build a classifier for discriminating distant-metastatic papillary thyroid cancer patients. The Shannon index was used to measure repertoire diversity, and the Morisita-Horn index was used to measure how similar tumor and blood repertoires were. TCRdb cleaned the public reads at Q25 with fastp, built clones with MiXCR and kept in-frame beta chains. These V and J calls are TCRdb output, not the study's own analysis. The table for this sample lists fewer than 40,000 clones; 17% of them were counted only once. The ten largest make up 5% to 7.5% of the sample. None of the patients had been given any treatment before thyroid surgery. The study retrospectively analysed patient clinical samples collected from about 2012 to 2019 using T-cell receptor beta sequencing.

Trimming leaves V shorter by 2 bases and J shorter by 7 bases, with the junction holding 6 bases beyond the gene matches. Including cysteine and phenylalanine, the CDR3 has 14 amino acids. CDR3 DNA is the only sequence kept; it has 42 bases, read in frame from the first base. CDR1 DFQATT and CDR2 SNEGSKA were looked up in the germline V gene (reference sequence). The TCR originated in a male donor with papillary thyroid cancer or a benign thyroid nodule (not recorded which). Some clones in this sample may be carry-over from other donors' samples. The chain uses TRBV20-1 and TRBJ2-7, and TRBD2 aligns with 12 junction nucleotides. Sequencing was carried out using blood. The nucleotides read TGCAGTGCTAGAACGGCTAGCGGGAGGGGGGAGCAGTACTTC. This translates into CSARTASGRGEQYF.